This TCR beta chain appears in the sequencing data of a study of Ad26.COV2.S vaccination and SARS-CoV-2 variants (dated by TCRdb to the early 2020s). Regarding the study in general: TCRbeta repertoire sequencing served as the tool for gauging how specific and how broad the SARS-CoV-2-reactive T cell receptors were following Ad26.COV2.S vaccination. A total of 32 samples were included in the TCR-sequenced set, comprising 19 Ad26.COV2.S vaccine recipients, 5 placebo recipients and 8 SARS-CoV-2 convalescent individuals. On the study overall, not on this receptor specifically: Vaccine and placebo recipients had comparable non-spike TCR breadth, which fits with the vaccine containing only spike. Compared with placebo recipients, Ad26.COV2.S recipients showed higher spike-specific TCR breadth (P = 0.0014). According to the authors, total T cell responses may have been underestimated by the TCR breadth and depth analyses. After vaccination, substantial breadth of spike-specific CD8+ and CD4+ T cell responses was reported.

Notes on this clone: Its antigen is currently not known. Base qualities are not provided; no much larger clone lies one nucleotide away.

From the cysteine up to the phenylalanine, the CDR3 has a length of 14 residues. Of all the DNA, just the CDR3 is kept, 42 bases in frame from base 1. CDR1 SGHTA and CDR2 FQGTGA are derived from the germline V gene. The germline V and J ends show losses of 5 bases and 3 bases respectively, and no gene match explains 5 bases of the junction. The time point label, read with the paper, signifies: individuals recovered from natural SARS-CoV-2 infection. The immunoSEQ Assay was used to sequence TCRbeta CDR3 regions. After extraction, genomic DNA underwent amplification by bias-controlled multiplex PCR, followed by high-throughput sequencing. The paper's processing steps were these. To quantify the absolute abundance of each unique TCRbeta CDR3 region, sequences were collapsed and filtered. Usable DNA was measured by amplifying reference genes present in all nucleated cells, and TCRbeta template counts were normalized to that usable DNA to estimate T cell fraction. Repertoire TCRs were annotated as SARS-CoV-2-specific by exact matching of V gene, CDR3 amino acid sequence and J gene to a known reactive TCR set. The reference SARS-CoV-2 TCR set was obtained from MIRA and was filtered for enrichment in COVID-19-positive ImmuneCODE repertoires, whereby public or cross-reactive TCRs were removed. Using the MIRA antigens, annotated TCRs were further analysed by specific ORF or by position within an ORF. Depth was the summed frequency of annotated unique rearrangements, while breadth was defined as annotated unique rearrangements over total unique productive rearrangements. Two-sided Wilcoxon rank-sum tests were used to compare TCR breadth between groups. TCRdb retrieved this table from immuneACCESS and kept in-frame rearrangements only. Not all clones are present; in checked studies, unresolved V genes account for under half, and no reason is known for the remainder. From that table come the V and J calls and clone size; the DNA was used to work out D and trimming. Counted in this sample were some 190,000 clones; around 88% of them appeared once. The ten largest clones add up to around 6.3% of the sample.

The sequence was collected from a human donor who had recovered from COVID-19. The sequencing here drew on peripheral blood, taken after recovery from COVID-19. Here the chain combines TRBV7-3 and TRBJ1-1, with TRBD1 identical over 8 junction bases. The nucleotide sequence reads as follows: TGTGCCAGCAGCCCGCAGGGGGCGGACACTGAAGCTTTCTTT. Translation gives CASSPQGADTEAFF.